Below are 28 T cell receptor beta chains sequenced from a single sample in a study of T cells after yellow fever vaccination. TCRdb processed the 5' RACE reads anew with MiXCR; each CDR3 protein has one entry. The data contain under 150,000 distinct CDR3 sequences, about 8% of them singletons. The material was CD4+ T cells sorted from PBMCs, obtained 5 days after the yellow fever booster vaccination. Every receptor here comes from a man under 40 who received the YFV17D yellow fever vaccine.

This clonotype was detected ten times or more. The rearrangement joins TRBV7-9 to TRBJ2-5, with D tentatively TRBD1 (6 bases). Trimming removed 5 bases at V and 2 bases at J, with 12 bases between. CDR1 is SEHNR, CDR2 FQNEAQ, per germline (reference sequence). The CDR3 spans 14 residues. CDR3 region: CASSPGDRQETQYF. The CDR3, as DNA: TGTGCCAGCAGCCCAGGGGACCGGCAAGAGACCCAGTACTTC.

This clonotype has ten or more counts. The chain joins TRBV11-2 to TRBJ2-1; D is undetermined. Germline values: CDR1 SGHAT, CDR2 FQNNGV. The CDR3 length is 12 residues. With 5 bases removed from V and 6 bases from J, the gap between germline ends came to 8 bases. CDR3 loop: CASSHGPNEQFF. CDR3 coding DNA: TGTGCCAGCAGCCATGGCCCCAATGAGCAGTTCTTC.

The chain combines TRBV2 with TRBJ2-1; 7 nucleotides match TRBD2. The junction had 7 bases not matched to a gene; V was cut back by 11 bases and J by 3 bases. CDR3 size: 13 residues. Germline CDR1 reads SNHLY; CDR2 reads FYNNEI. The CDR3 sequence: CACGSRGYNEQFF. The CDR3 DNA is TGTGCCTGCGGGAGTAGGGGCTACAATGAGCAGTTCTTC. Using reference TRBV2 and TRBJ2-1 for the parts outside the CDR3, the full variable domain is EPEVTQTPSHQVTQMGQEVILRCVPISNHLYFYWYRQILGQKVEFLVSFYNNEISEKSEIFDDQFSVERPDGSNFTLKIRSTKLEDSAMYFCACGSRGYNEQFFGPGTRLTVL.

The chain employs TRBV7-2 and TRBJ2-7, with no clear D. The CDR3 extends over 11 amino acids. Trimming took 4 bases from V and 6 from J, leaving 7 bases between them. Germline V CDR1 and CDR2: SGHTA, FQGNSA. CDR3 in amino acids: CASSSYREQYF. The CDR3 DNA reads TGTGCCAGCAGCTCCTATCGCGAGCAGTACTTC.

Ten or more counts support this clonotype. The genes are TRBV5-1 and TRBJ1-4; tentatively, D is TRBD1 (5 bases). Looked up from germline, CDR1 is SGHRS and CDR2 is YFSETQ. V lost 4 bases, J lost 7 bases, and 14 bases lay in between. This CDR3 is 14 amino acids long. CDR3 loop: CASSPVAGSEKLFF. In DNA, the CDR3 is TGCGCCAGCAGCCCGGTTGCAGGGAGTGAAAAACTGTTTTTT.

J is TRBJ1-3 and V is TRBV29-1, with 7 positions matching TRBD1. CDR1 and CDR2 (germline): SQVTM, ANQGSEA. The junction had 7 bases not matched to a gene; V was cut back by 5 bases and J by 0 bases. The CDR3 runs 15 residues. CDR3 coding DNA: TGCAGCGTTCAGGGGGGCAGTAACTCTGGAAACACCATATATTTT. Its translation is CSVQGGSNSGNTIYF.

In this sample, this clonotype turned up a few times. The chain uses TRBV11-2 and TRBJ2-1; D is possibly TRBD1 (6 bases). CDR3 length equals 15 residues. Germline-derived CDR1 and CDR2 are SGHAT and FQNNGV. V dropped 3 bases and J dropped 6 bases, with 15 bases sitting between them. This chain's CDR3 is CASSFIGTGFNEQFF. The CDR3 region has the DNA TGTGCCAGCAGCTTTATAGGTACAGGGTTCAATGAGCAGTTCTTC.

The genes are TRBV28 and TRBJ1-2; no firm D call. V dropped 3 bases and J dropped 3 bases, with 14 bases sitting between them. Germline values: CDR1 MDHEN, CDR2 SYDVKM. The CDR3 contains 15 residues. The CDR3 spells CASSFQFASYYGYTF. The CDR3 coding sequence is TGTGCCAGCAGTTTCCAGTTTGCTAGTTACTATGGCTACACCTTC.

This clonotype appeared many times. The chain uses TRBV7-2 and TRBJ2-1; TRBD2 matches at 10 bases. The V segment lost 4 bases and the J segment 8 bases; nucleotides outside the gene matches: 8. The CDR3 spans 15 residues. The germline V gene has CDR1 SGHTA and CDR2 FQGNSA. DNA of the CDR3: TGTGCCAGCAGCTCTAGCGGGAGTATCCCCCATGAGCAGTTCTTC. Translated: CASSSSGSIPHEQFF. Variable domain in full (rest from reference TRBV7-2 and TRBJ2-1): GAGVSQSPSNKVTEKGKDVELRCDPISGHTALYWYRQSLGQGLEFLIYFQGNSAPDKSGLPSDRFSAERTGGSVSTLTIQRTQQEDSAVYLCASSSSGSIPHEQFFGPGTRLTVL.

This clonotype was observed at least ten times. This chain uses TRBV6-2 or TRBV6-3 with TRBJ2-1; D ambiguous. The CDR3 has 17 amino acids. Germline lookup yields CDR1 MNHEY and CDR2 SVGEGT. The V and J ends lost 8 bases and 7 bases respectively, with 27 bases between them. CDR3 protein: CASCTVVGGIDRNEQFF. DNA for the CDR3: TGTGCCAGCTGTACTGTGGTCGGCGGTATCGATCGGAATGAGCAGTTCTTC.

This clonotype was picked up many times. V usage is TRBV12-3 or TRBV12-4 and J usage is TRBJ2-7, with 10 bases matching TRBD2. The CDR3 is 14 amino acids. V lost 6 bases and J lost 6; bases outside the gene matches: 8. The CDR3 sequence: CASSLSGRSGEQYF. CDR3 sequence (DNA): TGTGCCAGCAGCCTTAGCGGGAGGAGTGGCGAGCAGTACTTC.

This clonotype was seen repeatedly, ten times or more. The chain links TRBV29-1 to TRBJ1-1, with a tentative D call TRBD1 (5 bases). This CDR3 spans 14 amino acids. Germline V gene data show CDR1 as SQVTM and CDR2 as ANQGSEA. V gave up 4 bases and J gave up 6 bases, with 18 bases separating them. CDR3 loop: CSVVPGRRGAEAFF. CDR3 bases: TGCAGCGTTGTCCCGGGACGCCGAGGGGCTGAAGCTTTCTTT.

To note about this clonotype: This may stem from a read error, because a much larger clone lies one nucleotide away. The CDR3 DNA is TGTGCCAGCGGCACCGGAGTCCATACGCAGTATTTT. This codes for CASGTGVHTQYF. The chain is built from TRBV6-2 or TRBV6-3 and TRBJ2-3, with D unclear. The V end was cut by 8 bases, the J end by 7 bases, with 13 bases between. The germline CDR1 and CDR2 sequences are MNHEY and SVGEGT. This CDR3 is built from 12 residues.

Ten or more counts support this clonotype. The chain uses TRBV19 and TRBJ2-1; D is possibly TRBD2 (6 bases). CDR3 length: 14 residues. Germline values: CDR1 LNHDA, CDR2 SQIVND (reference sequence). V lost 5 bases and J lost 9, with 17 bases in between. The CDR3 region is CASSPTTSAAEQFF. CDR3 sequence (DNA): TGTGCCAGTAGTCCGACGACTAGTGCGGCTGAGCAGTTCTTC.

This clonotype was detected ten times or more. V gene TRBV7-2 combines with J gene TRBJ2-1; 9 bases are a match to TRBD2. Trimming at V came to 1 base and at J to 4 bases, leaving 8 bases not matched to a gene. Germline V lookup: CDR1 SGHTA, CDR2 FQGNSA. CDR3 length equals 17 residues. This CDR3 reads CASSLVATSGSYNEQFF. CDR3 in DNA: TGTGCCAGCAGCTTAGTAGCGACTAGCGGCTCTTACAATGAGCAGTTCTTC.

As to this clonotype: Just one base apart from a much larger clone, this may be a read error. The V gene is TRBV24-1, the J gene TRBJ2-1; maybe TRBD1 (7 bases). In germline, CDR1 is KGHDR, CDR2 SFDVKD. This CDR3 has 15 residues. Trimming left V 5 bases short and J 7 bases short, with 17 bases between. In DNA form, the CDR3 reads TGTGCCACCAGTGGTCCAGGGGGGAATAAGAATGAGCAGTTCTTC. It yields the protein CATSGPGGNKNEQFF.

This clonotype was seen many times. CDR3 DNA: TGTGCCAGCAGCTTAGCTTCTAGCGTCACCGGGGAGCTGTTTTTT. Translated: CASSLASSVTGELFF. This chain links TRBV7-2 with TRBJ2-2; TRBD2 is a possible D gene (6 bases). The CDR3 has 15 residues. Trimming removed 0 bases from V and 4 bases from J, with 9 bases in between. Per the germline V gene, CDR1 is SGHTA and CDR2 is FQGNSA.

At least ten counts were recorded for this clonotype. The chain links TRBV19 to TRBJ1-5; no clear D. The CDR3 is made up of 14 amino acids. CDR1 and CDR2 (germline): LNHDA, SQIVND (reference sequence). Trimming cost V 3 bases and J 2 bases, with 8 bases left between them. CDR3 sequence: CASSIRHGNQPQHF. The CDR3, as DNA: TGTGCCAGTAGTATTAGGCACGGCAATCAGCCCCAGCATTTT.

About this clonotype: At one end, the junction sequence differs from germline, possibly due to a read error. This chain links TRBV20-1 with TRBJ2-1; D gene ambiguous. Germline V CDR1 and CDR2: DFQATT, SNEGSKA (reference sequence). This CDR3 is built from 12 residues. CDR3 nucleotides: TGCAATGCTAGAGATACCTACAATGAGCAGTTCTTC. Translated: CNARDTYNEQFF.

The table lists this clonotype with many counts. This sequence joins TRBV20-1 and TRBJ2-7, with 9 nucleotides matching TRBD2. Trimming removed 5 bases from V and 2 bases from J; junction bases left unmatched: 7. Germline CDR1 is DFQATT and CDR2 is SNEGSKA (reference sequence). CDR3 length: 14 residues. CDR3 residues: CSAPLAGATYEQYF. DNA for the CDR3: TGCAGTGCTCCTTTAGCGGGAGCGACCTACGAGCAGTACTTC.

On this clonotype: With a much larger clone just one base away, this may be a read error. The rearrangement links TRBV12-3 or TRBV12-4 to TRBJ2-7; D not resolved. CDR3 length: 14 amino acids. CDR3 amino acids: CASSKPHGSDEQYF. The CDR3 DNA is TGTGCCAGCAGCAAACCTCATGGCTCCGACGAGCAGTACTTC.

This clonotype was counted a few times. This chain uses TRBV7-2 with TRBJ2-5; the D is unclear. CDR1 and CDR2 from the germline V gene are SGHTA and FQGNSA. The germline V and J ends were trimmed by 5 bases and 1 base, with 20 bases remaining between them. The CDR3 extends over 17 amino acids. The CDR3 DNA reads TGTGCCAGCAGCCTACGTGCTTCCGTGTCGGCCCAAGAGACCCAGTACTTC. It specifies CASSLRASVSAQETQYF.

This clonotype was counted ten times or more. This chain joins TRBV27 and TRBJ1-1; D gene uncertain. There are 13 residues in the CDR3. The V gene lost 8 bases and the J gene lost 1 base, with 11 bases spanning the gap. CDR1 and CDR2 (germline): MNHEY, SMNVEV (reference sequence). The CDR3: CASRIKRNTEAFF. The CDR3 DNA reads as TGTGCCAGCCGGATCAAACGGAACACTGAAGCTTTCTTT.

This clonotype occurred many times. The gene calls are TRBV3-1 and TRBJ1-1, with unresolved D. The V end lost 3 bases, the J end lost 6 bases, and 5 bases lay between the germline ends. The CDR3 extends over 11 amino acids. Germline V CDR1 and CDR2: LGHDT, YNNKEL (reference sequence). CDR3 in amino acids: CASSHNAEAFF. Written as DNA, the CDR3 is TGTGCCAGCAGCCATAACGCTGAAGCTTTCTTT.

In its sample, this clonotype was seen many times. The chain carries TRBV7-2 and TRBJ2-5; D is unresolved. This CDR3 has 15 residues. Looked up from germline, CDR1 is SGHTA and CDR2 is FQGNSA. Trimming removed 2 bases at V and 5 bases at J, with 15 bases between. The chain's CDR3 is CASSLIVLGLETQYF. CDR3 nucleotide sequence: TGTGCCAGCAGCTTAATCGTTCTGGGCTTGGAGACCCAGTACTTC.

This clonotype occurred many times. The V and J genes are TRBV6-2 or TRBV6-3 and TRBJ2-2; 7 nucleotides line up with TRBD2. Germline V lookup: CDR1 MNHEY, CDR2 SVGEGT. The CDR3 contains 14 residues. With 6 bases clipped from V and 4 bases from J, the junction kept 5 bases outside the gene matches. The CDR3 sequence is CASSYGRSTGELFF. For the CDR3, the DNA is TGTGCCAGCAGCTACGGGAGGAGCACCGGGGAGCTGTTTTTT.

This clonotype was found many times. The rearrangement uses TRBV20-1 and TRBJ2-1; D unresolved. The CDR3 contains 12 residues. Germline assignment: CDR1 DFQATT and CDR2 SNEGSKA (reference sequence). CDR3 bases: TGCAGCGCCGACTCGCGATTGAATGAGCAGTTCTTC. Encoded protein: CSADSRLNEQFF.

The sample holds many counts of this clonotype. V usage is TRBV5-5 and J usage is TRBJ1-6, with D possibly matching TRBD1 (6 bases). The V gene's germline CDR1 is SGHKS and CDR2 YYEKEE (reference sequence). With 5 bases removed from V and 6 bases from J, the gap between germline ends came to 9 bases. The CDR3 consists of 13 residues. CDR3 coding DNA: TGTGCCAGCAGACAGGGATTTAATTCACCCCTCCACTTT. Translating it yields CASRQGFNSPLHF.